Below, 7 T cell receptor beta chains from the same sample are listed, as sequenced in a study of blood T cell repertoires in COVID-19. TCRdb keeps only in-frame clones here, not all; method: immunoSEQ multiplex PCR. The top ten clones hold more than 9.5% of a sample with 270,000 or so clones, nearly 90% of them seen once. Sequencing used peripheral blood. These receptors were obtained from a woman aged 25 to 39 with COVID-19, enrolled during active disease.

The chain couples TRBV27 to TRBJ2-7; D is perhaps TRBD1 (5 bases). CDR3 length: 15 residues. Germline loops: CDR1 MNHEY, CDR2 SMNVEV (reference sequence). Trimming took off 0 bases at V and 5 bases at J, with 14 bases between the two ends. CDR3 in amino acids: CASSLSPFWGNEQYF. The CDR3, as DNA: TGTGCCAGCAGTTTATCCCCTTTTTGGGGCAACGAGCAGTACTTC.

The V and J genes are TRBV6-5 and TRBJ2-5; the match to TRBD2 covers 14 bases. V was clipped by 2 bases and J by 13 bases; unmatched bases: 6. The CDR3 length is 14 residues. CDR1 and CDR2 from the germline V gene are MNHEY and SVGAGI. CDR3 sequence reads: CASSYNGLAGGRYF. CDR3 DNA: TGTGCCAGCAGTTACAATGGACTAGCGGGGGGACGGTACTTC.

The gene calls are TRBV27 and TRBJ2-7, with 9 bases identical to TRBD1. Germline V gives CDR1 MNHEY, CDR2 SMNVEV (reference sequence). Trimming at V came to 3 bases and at J to 1 base, leaving 1 base not matched to a gene. The CDR3 is 14 amino acids. The CDR3 is CASSFGQGSYEQYF. CDR3 sequence (DNA): TGTGCCAGCAGTTTTGGACAGGGGTCCTACGAGCAGTACTTC.

This clone occurred a few times. The chain employs TRBV7-7 and TRBJ2-2; D possibly corresponds to TRBD2 (6 bases). Germline CDR1 SSHAT, CDR2 FNYEAQ (reference sequence). The CDR3 consists of 13 residues. The V and J ends lost 3 bases and 7 bases respectively, with 9 bases between them. For the CDR3, the DNA is TGTGCCAGCAGCTTCGGGGGAGGCGGGGAGCTGTTTTTT. It encodes CASSFGGGGELFF.

The chain has TRBV7-9 and TRBJ2-2; TRBD1 agrees at 7 bases. Germline V gives CDR1 SEHNR, CDR2 FQNEAQ (reference sequence). V dropped 6 bases and J dropped 6; count of bases not matched to a gene: 10. This CDR3 is 15 amino acids long. The CDR3 bases are TGTGCCAGCAGACCCGACGACAGGGTCGCCGGGGAGCTGTTTTTT. Protein sequence: CASRPDDRVAGELFF.

This clone was detected ten times or more. The chain is built from TRBV19 and TRBJ2-1; 8 positions match TRBD1. Germline loops: CDR1 LNHDA, CDR2 SQIVND (reference sequence). V dropped 7 bases and J dropped 2; count of bases not matched to a gene: 10. The CDR3 spans 16 residues. DNA of the CDR3: TGTGCCAGTACCCCCGGACAGGGTCGGACCTACAATGAGCAGTTCTTC. Residues: CASTPGQGRTYNEQFF.

The chain links TRBV12-3 or TRBV12-4 to TRBJ1-1; D unclear. The V end lost 9 bases, the J end lost 6 bases, and 8 bases lay between the germline ends. The CDR3 length is 10 residues. CDR3: CASAQAEAFF. The CDR3 DNA is TGTGCCAGTGCCCAGGCTGAAGCTTTCTTT.